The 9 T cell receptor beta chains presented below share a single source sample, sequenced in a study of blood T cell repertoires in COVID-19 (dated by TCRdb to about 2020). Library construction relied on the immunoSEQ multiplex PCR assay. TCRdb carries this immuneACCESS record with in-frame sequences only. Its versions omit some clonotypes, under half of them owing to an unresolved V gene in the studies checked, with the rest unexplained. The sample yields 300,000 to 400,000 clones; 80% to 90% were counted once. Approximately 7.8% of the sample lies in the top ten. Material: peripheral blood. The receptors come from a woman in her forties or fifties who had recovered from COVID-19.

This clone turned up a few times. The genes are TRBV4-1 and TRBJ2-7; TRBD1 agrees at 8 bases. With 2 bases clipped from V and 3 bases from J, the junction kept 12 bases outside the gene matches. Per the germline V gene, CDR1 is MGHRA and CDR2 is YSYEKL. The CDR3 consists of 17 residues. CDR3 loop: CASSQLGPRDRLYEQYF. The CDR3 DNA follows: TGCGCCAGCAGCCAACTCGGCCCTCGGGACAGGCTCTACGAGCAGTACTTC.

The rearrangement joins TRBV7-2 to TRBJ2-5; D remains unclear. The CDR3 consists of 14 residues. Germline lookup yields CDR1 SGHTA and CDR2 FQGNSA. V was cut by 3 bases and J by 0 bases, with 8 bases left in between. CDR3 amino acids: CASSFRRNQETQYF. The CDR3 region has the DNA TGTGCCAGCAGCTTCCGCAGAAACCAAGAGACCCAGTACTTC.

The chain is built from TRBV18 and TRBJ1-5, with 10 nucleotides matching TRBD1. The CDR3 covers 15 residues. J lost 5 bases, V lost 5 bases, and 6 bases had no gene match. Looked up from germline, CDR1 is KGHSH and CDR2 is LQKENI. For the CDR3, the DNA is TGTGCCAGCTCAACTTACGGGACAGGGGATCAGCCCCAGCATTTT. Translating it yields CASSTYGTGDQPQHF.

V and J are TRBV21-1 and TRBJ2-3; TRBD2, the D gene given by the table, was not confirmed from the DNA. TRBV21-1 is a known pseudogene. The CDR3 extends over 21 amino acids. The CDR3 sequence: CASSKASGQQLAGGDTDTQYF. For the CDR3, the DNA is TGTGCCAGCAGCAAAGCTTCGGGACAGCAACTAGCGGGGGGGGATACAGATACGCAGTATTTT.

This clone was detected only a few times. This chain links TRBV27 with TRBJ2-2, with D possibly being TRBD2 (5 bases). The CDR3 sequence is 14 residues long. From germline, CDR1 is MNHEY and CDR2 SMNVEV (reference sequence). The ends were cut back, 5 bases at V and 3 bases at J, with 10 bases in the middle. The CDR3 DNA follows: TGTGCCAGCAGTCTGGACTTATACACCGGGGAGCTGTTTTTT. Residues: CASSLDLYTGELFF.

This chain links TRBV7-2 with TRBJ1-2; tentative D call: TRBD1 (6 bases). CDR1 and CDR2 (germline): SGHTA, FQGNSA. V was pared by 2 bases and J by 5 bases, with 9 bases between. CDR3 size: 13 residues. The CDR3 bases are TGTGCCAGCAGCTTAACAGGGCGATATGGCTACACCTTC. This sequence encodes CASSLTGRYGYTF.

CDR3 residues: CASSPARGGAGETQYF. The CDR3 DNA sequence: TGTGCCAGCAGTCCGGCCCGGGGAGGGGCCGGGGAGACCCAGTACTTC. The chain is built from TRBV6-2 or TRBV6-3 and TRBJ2-5; 7 bases line up with TRBD2. This CDR3 is built from 16 residues. V was clipped by 5 bases and J by 5 bases; unmatched bases: 14. Germline assignment: CDR1 MNHEY and CDR2 SVGEGT.

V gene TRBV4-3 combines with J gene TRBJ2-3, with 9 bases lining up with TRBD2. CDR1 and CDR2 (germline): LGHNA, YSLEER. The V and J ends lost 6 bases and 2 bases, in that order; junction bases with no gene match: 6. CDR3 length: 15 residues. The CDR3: CASRLAGRYTDTQYF. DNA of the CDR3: TGCGCCAGCAGGCTAGCGGGGAGATACACAGATACGCAGTATTTT.

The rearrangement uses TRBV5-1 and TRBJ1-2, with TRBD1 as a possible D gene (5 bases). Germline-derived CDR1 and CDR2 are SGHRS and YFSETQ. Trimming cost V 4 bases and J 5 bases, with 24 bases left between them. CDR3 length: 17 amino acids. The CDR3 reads CASSLEPRQTYEYGYTF. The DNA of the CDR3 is TGCGCCAGCAGCCTTGAACCACGACAGACGTACGAATATGGCTACACCTTC.